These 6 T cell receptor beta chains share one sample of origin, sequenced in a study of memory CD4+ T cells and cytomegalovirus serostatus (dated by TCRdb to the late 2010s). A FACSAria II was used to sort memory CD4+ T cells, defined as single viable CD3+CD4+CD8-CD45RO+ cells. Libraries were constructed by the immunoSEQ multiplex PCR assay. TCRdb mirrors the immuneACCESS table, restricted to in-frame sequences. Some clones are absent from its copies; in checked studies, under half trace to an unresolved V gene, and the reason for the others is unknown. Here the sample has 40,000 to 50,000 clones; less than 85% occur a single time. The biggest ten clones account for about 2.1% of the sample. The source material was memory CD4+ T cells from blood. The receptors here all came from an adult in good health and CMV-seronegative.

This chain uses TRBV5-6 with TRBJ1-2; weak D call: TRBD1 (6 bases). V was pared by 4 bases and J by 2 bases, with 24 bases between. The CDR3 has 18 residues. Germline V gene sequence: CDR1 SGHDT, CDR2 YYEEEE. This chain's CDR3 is CASSPRGGVPRMNYGYTF. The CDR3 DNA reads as TGTGCCAGCAGCCCAAGAGGGGGGGTCCCGCGGATGAACTATGGCTACACCTTC. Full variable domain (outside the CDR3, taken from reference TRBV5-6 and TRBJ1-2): DAGVTQSPTHLIKTRGQQVTLRCSPKSGHDTVSWYQQALGQGPQFIFQYYEEEERQRGNFPDRFSGHQFPNYSSELNVNALLLGDSALYLCASSPRGGVPRMNYGYTFGSGTRLTVV.

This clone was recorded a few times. CDR3 sequence (DNA): TGTGCCAGCAGCGTAGGTAACTCGAGGACTAATGAAAAACTGTTTTTT. Translated, it gives CASSVGNSRTNEKLFF. The chain couples TRBV9 to TRBJ1-4; D is uncertain. The CDR3 is made up of 16 amino acids. Trimming took off 0 bases at V and 2 bases at J, with 11 bases between the two ends. Germline loops: CDR1 SGDLS, CDR2 YYNGEE.

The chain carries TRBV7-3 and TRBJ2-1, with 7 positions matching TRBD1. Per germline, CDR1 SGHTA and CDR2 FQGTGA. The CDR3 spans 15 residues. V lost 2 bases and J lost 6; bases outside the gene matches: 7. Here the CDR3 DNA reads TGTGCCAGCAGCTTACACAGGGGTATGTCCAATGAGCAGTTCTTC. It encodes CASSLHRGMSNEQFF. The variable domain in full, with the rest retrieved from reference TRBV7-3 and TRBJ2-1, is GAGVSQTPSNKVTEKGKYVELRCDPISGHTALYWYRQSLGQGPEFLIYFQGTGAADDSGLPNDRFFAVRPEGSVSTLKIQRTERGDSAVYLCASSLHRGMSNEQFFGPGTRLTVL.

CDR3 protein: CASRPYSGTGNTEAFF. The CDR3 nucleotides read TGTGCCAGTAGACCATACTCCGGGACAGGGAACACTGAAGCTTTCTTT. The chain recombines TRBV19 with TRBJ1-1, with 8 bases that match TRBD1. This CDR3 comprises 16 residues. Germline values: CDR1 LNHDA, CDR2 SQIVND (reference sequence). Trimming cost V 6 bases and J 1 base; bases outside gene matches: 10.

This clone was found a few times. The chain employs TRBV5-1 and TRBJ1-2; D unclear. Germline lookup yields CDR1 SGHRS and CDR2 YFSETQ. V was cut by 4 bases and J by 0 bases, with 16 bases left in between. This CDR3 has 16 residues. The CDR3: CASSPTSGPTNYGYTF. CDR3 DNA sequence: TGCGCCAGCAGCCCAACATCCGGGCCCACTAACTATGGCTACACCTTC.

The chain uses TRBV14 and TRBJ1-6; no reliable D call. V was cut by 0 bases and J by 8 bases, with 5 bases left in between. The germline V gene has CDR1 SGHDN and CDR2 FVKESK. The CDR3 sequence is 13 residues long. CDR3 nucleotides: TGTGCCAGCAGCCAAGATATGGATTCACCCCTCCACTTT. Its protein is CASSQDMDSPLHF.